This record looks at one T cell receptor (beta chain) sequence and its context. Researchers took RNA transcripts and amplified the TCR beta CDR3 regions from them. The study used the HTBI primer set for a first-round RT-PCR of the TCR CDR3. In TCRdb, the multiplex PCR reads were re-called with MiXCR into one record per CDR3 protein. This table holds some 300,000 distinct CDR3 sequences, roughly 20% found once. The sample originates from a study of T cells in Graves' hyperthyroidism and ophthalmopathy. The source of the PBMCs was 8.5 to 10 ml of fresh peripheral blood. Germline V CDR1 and CDR2: DFQATT, SNEGSKA (reference sequence). V trimming: 4 bases; J trimming: 0 bases; junction bases outside the gene matches: 9. The CDR3 covers 16 residues.

The receptor's source is a man between 50 and 59 years old with Graves' ophthalmopathy. This chain links TRBV20-1 with TRBJ2-3; TRBD2 aligns across 8 bases. Material for sequencing was blood. The DNA of the CDR3 is TGCAGTGCTATGTATACTAGCGGAACTAGCACAGATACGCAGTATTTT. It yields the protein CSAMYTSGTSTDTQYF.